This TCR beta chain came from a study of memory CD4+ T cells and cytomegalovirus serostatus. Looking at the study overall: Healthy Belgian adult donors included roughly ten CMV-positive and some 24 CMV-negative people. Whole-study findings and limits: About two fifths of the roughly 160 known CMV-associated TCRbeta sequences appeared in CD4+ memory.

After removal of 2 bases from V and 1 base from J, the junction contained 2 bases not matched to a gene. This CDR3 is built from 16 residues. Looked up from germline, CDR1 is SGHRS and CDR2 is YFSETQ. Single viable CD3+CD4+CD8-CD45RO+ cells were sorted as the memory CD4+ T cells. CMV serostatus came from serum IgG against pp150, pp28, p38, p52. In the authors' workflow: Out-of-frame sequences were removed, leaving about 2,300,000 distinct TCRbeta sequences. TCRdb keeps only in-frame clones here, not all; method: immunoSEQ multiplex PCR. V, J and clone size derive from that table, while D and trimming were established from the DNA sequence. The sample has 70,000 to 90,000 clones, roughly 80% seen once. As for this clone: Antigen unknown. Other DNA sequences within the sample encode an identical CDR3.

The V gene is TRBV5-1, the J gene TRBJ2-4, with TRBD2 matching over 11 bases. The sample was memory CD4+ T cells from blood. This sequence was found in an adult in good health and CMV-seropositive. CDR3 in amino acids: CASSLSSGGAKNIQYF. Here the CDR3 DNA reads TGCGCCAGCAGCTTATCTAGCGGGGGGGCCAAAAACATTCAGTACTTC.